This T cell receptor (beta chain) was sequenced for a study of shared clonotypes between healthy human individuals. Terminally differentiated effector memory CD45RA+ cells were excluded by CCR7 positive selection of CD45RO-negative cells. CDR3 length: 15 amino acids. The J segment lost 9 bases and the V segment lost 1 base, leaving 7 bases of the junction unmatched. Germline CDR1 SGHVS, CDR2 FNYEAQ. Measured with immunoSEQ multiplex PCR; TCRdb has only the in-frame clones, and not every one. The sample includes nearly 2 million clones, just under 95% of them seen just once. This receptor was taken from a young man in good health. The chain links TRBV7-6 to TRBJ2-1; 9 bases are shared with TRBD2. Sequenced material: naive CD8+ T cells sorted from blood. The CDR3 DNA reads TGTGCCAGCAGCTTAGATGCGGGAGGGCCCAGTGAGCAGTTCTTC. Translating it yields CASSLDAGGPSEQFF.